The 15 T cell receptor beta chains below were found in one sample sequenced in a study of blood T cell repertoires in COVID-19. Data came from immunoSEQ multiplex PCR; TCRdb stores just in-frame clones and leaves some out. The table has some 70,000 clones, 65% to 85% seen once; the top ten hold approximately 9.2%. The sequenced material came from peripheral blood. Source of these receptors: a woman between 45 and 65 years old with acute or convalescent COVID-19.

The chain links TRBV19 to TRBJ2-5; possible D gene TRBD2, 7 bases. This CDR3 is built from 17 residues. Germline V lookup: CDR1 LNHDA, CDR2 SQIVND (reference sequence). V was clipped by 4 bases and J by 2 bases, with 20 bases between them. CDR3 in amino acids: CASSTAGRGIGQETQYF. DNA of the CDR3: TGTGCCAGTAGTACTGCGGGGAGGGGGATTGGGCAAGAGACCCAGTACTTC.

This clone was counted once. V gene TRBV6-2 or TRBV6-3 combines with J gene TRBJ2-2, with D perhaps matching TRBD1 (6 bases). The V gene lost 0 bases and the J gene lost 5 bases, with 10 bases spanning the gap. This CDR3 comprises 15 residues. The V gene's germline CDR1 is MNHEY and CDR2 SVGEGT. The CDR3 sequence: CASSYSRQATGELFF. CDR3 DNA sequence: TGTGCCAGCAGTTACTCTCGACAGGCTACCGGGGAGCTGTTTTTT.

V gene TRBV2 combines with J gene TRBJ1-4; D ambiguous. There are 15 residues in the CDR3. Trimming took off 6 bases at V and 0 bases at J, with 11 bases between the two ends. The germline gives CDR1 SNHLY, CDR2 FYNNEI. CDR3 in amino acids: CASRASLATNEKLFF. The DNA for the CDR3 is TGTGCCAGCAGGGCCAGTCTTGCAACTAATGAAAAACTGTTTTTT.

The V and J genes are TRBV19 and TRBJ1-5; D is perhaps TRBD1 (5 bases). Trimming shortened V by 1 base and J by 2 bases, and 27 bases separated the two germline ends. This CDR3 spans 21 amino acids. Germline values: CDR1 LNHDA, CDR2 SQIVND (reference sequence). The CDR3 DNA reads TGTGCCAGTAGTATAGGAACGTGGGCAGGGTTATATTCAGAGGGCAATCAGCCCCAGCATTTT. Translation gives CASSIGTWAGLYSEGNQPQHF.

The rearrangement uses TRBV7-2 and TRBJ2-1; perhaps TRBD2 as D (7 bases). Germline assignment: CDR1 SGHTA and CDR2 FQGNSA. The CDR3 totals 12 residues. V was pared by 1 base and J by 12 bases, with 10 bases between. This chain's CDR3 is CASSLDRGAQFF. The CDR3 nucleotides are TGTGCCAGCAGCTTAGATCGGGGGGCGCAGTTCTTC.

This clone was found a few times. The V and J genes are TRBV9 and TRBJ2-5; tentatively, D is TRBD2 (6 bases). Trimming stripped 1 base from V and 5 bases from J, with 15 bases between. This CDR3 contains 15 residues. CDR1 and CDR2 from the germline V gene are SGDLS and YYNGEE. The CDR3 bases are TGTGCCAGCAGCGTATTCGGAGGGCCGGTGGAGACCCAGTACTTC. As protein: CASSVFGGPVETQYF. Drawing the rest from reference TRBV9 and TRBJ2-5, the complete variable domain is DSGVTQTPKHLITATGQRVTLRCSPRSGDLSVYWYQQSLDQGLQFLIQYYNGEERAKGNILERFSAQQFPDLHSELNLSSLELGDSALYFCASSVFGGPVETQYFGPGTRLLVL.

The V and J genes are TRBV6-1 and TRBJ1-1; TRBD1 matches 8 bases. The CDR3 consists of 15 residues. After removal of 2 bases from V and 5 bases from J, the junction contained 7 bases not matched to a gene. Per germline, CDR1 MNHNS and CDR2 SASEGT. The CDR3: CASSELQGGYTEAFF. The DNA for the CDR3 is TGTGCCAGCAGTGAACTACAGGGGGGCTATACTGAAGCTTTCTTT.

This chain uses TRBV7-3 with TRBJ2-3; 7 bases fit TRBD2. V was pared by 4 bases and J by 6 bases, with 10 bases of the junction left unmatched. The germline CDR1 and CDR2 sequences are SGHTA and FQGTGA. The length of the CDR3 is 15 residues. The CDR3, as DNA: TGTGCCAGCAGCTCTGGAGCGGGATTGGGGGATACGCAGTATTTT. It specifies CASSSGAGLGDTQYF.

V gene TRBV7-9 combines with J gene TRBJ1-2; D gene uncertain. The V end lost 2 bases, the J end lost 6 bases, and 13 bases lay between the germline ends. This CDR3 is 14 amino acids long. Looked up from germline, CDR1 is SEHNR and CDR2 is FQNEAQ (reference sequence). The CDR3 loop reads CASSLIPLRDGYTF. Here the CDR3 DNA reads TGTGCCAGCAGCTTAATCCCCCTACGGGATGGCTACACCTTC. The full variable domain, with the rest looked up from reference TRBV7-9 and TRBJ1-2, is DTGVSQNPRHKITKRGQNVTFRCDPISEHNRLYWYRQTLGQGPEFLTYFQNEAQLEKSRLLSDRFSAERPKGSFSTLEIQRTEQGDSAMYLCASSLIPLRDGYTFGSGTRLTVV.

This chain links TRBV29-1 with TRBJ2-7; TRBD1 matches 9 bases. J gave up 3 bases and V 3 bases, and 6 bases lay outside the gene matches. CDR1 and CDR2 from the germline V gene are SQVTM and ANQGSEA. The CDR3 is 14 amino acids. Written as DNA, the CDR3 is TGCAGCGTTGAGTCTGGGACAGGGAACTACGAGCAGTACTTC. Encoded protein: CSVESGTGNYEQYF.

The chain carries TRBV9 and TRBJ1-6; no clear D. The CDR3 spans 17 residues. Germline assignment: CDR1 SGDLS and CDR2 YYNGEE. Trimming pared 0 bases from V and 9 bases from J, leaving 19 bases between. CDR3 region: CASSVASSWAAGSPLHF. CDR3 sequence (DNA): TGTGCCAGCAGCGTAGCTTCGTCGTGGGCCGCGGGTTCACCCCTCCACTTT.

This clone was found once. The J gene is TRBJ1-6, the V gene TRBV19; D possibly corresponds to TRBD1 (6 bases). Germline V gene sequence: CDR1 LNHDA, CDR2 SQIVND (reference sequence). There are 16 residues in the CDR3. Trimming took 4 bases from V and 8 from J, leaving 18 bases between them. DNA for the CDR3: TGTGCCAGTAGTAGGAACCGGGACATATCTTATTCACCCCTCCACTTT. Translation gives CASSRNRDISYSPLHF.

The chain has TRBV4-2 and TRBJ2-2, with TRBD2 matching 9 bases. V lost 1 base, J lost 5 bases, and 14 bases stayed unmatched. The CDR3 extends over 19 amino acids. CDR1 LGHNA and CDR2 YNFKEQ come from the germline V gene. The CDR3 reads CASSQVIHAGGGGTGELFF. Written as DNA, the CDR3 is TGTGCCAGCAGCCAAGTGATTCACGCGGGAGGGGGTGGAACCGGGGAGCTGTTTTTT.

The sample holds one count of this clone. This chain uses TRBV29-1 with TRBJ1-1; D is ambiguous. Trimming shortened V by 6 bases and J by 1 base, and 15 bases separated the two germline ends. Germline assignment: CDR1 SQVTM and CDR2 ANQGSEA. The CDR3 extends over 14 amino acids. The CDR3 DNA follows: TGCAGCGTGGAGGTGGTTTGGGGGAACACTGAAGCTTTCTTT. Amino acids: CSVEVVWGNTEAFF.

In this sample, this clone turned up once. V is TRBV27 and J is TRBJ1-2, with D tentatively TRBD1 (6 bases). Germline assignment: CDR1 MNHEY and CDR2 SMNVEV (reference sequence). Trimming stripped 6 bases from V and 2 bases from J, with 22 bases between. The CDR3 extends over 17 amino acids. Here the CDR3 DNA reads TGTGCCAGCAGCTCCGGGGGGGCAGGGCGTCGGAACTATGGCTACACCTTC. Protein sequence: CASSSGGAGRRNYGYTF.